This entry lists 25 T cell receptor beta chains sequenced from one sample in a study of T-cell reconstitution after alpha-beta-depleted transplantation in children. Preparing the TCRbeta library involved the use of unique molecular identifiers. TCRdb re-called the PCR reads with MiXCR, one entry per CDR3 protein. The table has 250,000 to 400,000 distinct CDR3 sequences, 23% seen once. The sequencing used PBMCs, mostly from graft donor cells, collected 180 days after TCRalphabeta/CD19-depleted stem cell transplant. Receptors originate from a male patient younger than 18 who had a stem cell transplant for acute lymphoblastic leukemia, so the T cells may come from the graft donor.

This clonotype was observed a few times. The rearrangement joins TRBV20-1 to TRBJ1-2, with D unresolved. Germline V gene data show CDR1 as DFQATT and CDR2 as SNEGSKA (reference sequence). Trimming left V 2 bases short and J 2 bases short, with 6 bases between. This CDR3 region has 12 residues. The CDR3 region is CSARKENYGYTF. The CDR3 nucleotides are TGCAGTGCTAGAAAAGAGAACTATGGCTACACCTTC.

The rearrangement joins TRBV7-8 to TRBJ2-3; D is uncertain. Trimming stripped 7 bases from V and 1 base from J, with 21 bases between. CDR3 length: 17 residues. Germline V lookup: CDR1 SGHVS, CDR2 FQNEAQ. The CDR3 sequence: CASTTKVRPKGTDTQYF. The DNA of the CDR3 is TGTGCCAGCACCACTAAGGTTCGACCGAAGGGCACAGATACGCAGTATTTT.

This clonotype was detected a few times. CDR3 residues: CASSFVGRGHLAYEQYF. The DNA for the CDR3 is TGTGCCAGCAGCTTCGTTGGGCGAGGACATCTTGCCTACGAGCAGTACTTC. The V call is TRBV7-9, the J call TRBJ2-7; D is possibly TRBD1 (5 bases). Deletions cut 3 bases from V and 2 bases from J, with 20 bases between. This CDR3 comprises 17 residues. The V gene's germline CDR1 is SEHNR and CDR2 FQNEAQ (reference sequence).

This clonotype was recorded a few times. J is TRBJ1-2 and V is TRBV9; D call uncertain. Per the germline V gene, CDR1 is SGDLS and CDR2 is YYNGEE. Trimming removed 0 bases from V and 2 bases from J, with 8 bases in between. This CDR3 is 14 amino acids long. The chain's CDR3 is CASSVGGWNYGYTF. DNA for the CDR3: TGTGCCAGCAGCGTAGGAGGGTGGAACTATGGCTACACCTTC.

Of note for this clonotype: An end of the junction differs from the germline gene, which may be a read error. The chain couples TRBV9 to TRBJ1-1; no clear D. Germline values: CDR1 SGDLS, CDR2 YYNGEE. This CDR3 region has 14 residues. CDR3 nucleotides: TGTGTCAGCAGCGTAGTTGGCAGCAACACTGAAGCTTTCTTT. Translation gives CVSSVVGSNTEAFF.

This clonotype has only a few counts. V gene TRBV5-1 combines with J gene TRBJ2-1, with D possibly matching TRBD2 (6 bases). Germline loops: CDR1 SGHRS, CDR2 YFSETQ. The CDR3 covers 17 residues. V lost 0 bases, J lost 0 bases, and 13 bases lay in between. The CDR3 bases are TGCGCCAGCAGCTTGGTGTTGGAGGGTCCCTCCTACAATGAGCAGTTCTTC. This encodes CASSLVLEGPSYNEQFF.

The V call is TRBV7-2, the J call TRBJ2-3, with D unclear. There are 16 residues in the CDR3. Germline V CDR1 and CDR2: SGHTA, FQGNSA. Between the trimmed V and J ends, which lost 2 bases and 0 bases, there was a span of 12 bases. CDR3 sequence reads: CASSLYLRSSTDTQYF. The CDR3 DNA follows: TGTGCCAGCAGCTTATACTTGCGGAGCAGCACAGATACGCAGTATTTT.

This clonotype was seen only a few times. This rearrangement joins TRBV5-8 to TRBJ1-5; 8 bases are shared with TRBD1. The CDR3 is made up of 15 amino acids. The germline CDR1 and CDR2 sequences are SGHTS and YDEGEE. V lost 5 bases, J lost 4 bases, and 8 bases stayed unmatched. CDR3 in amino acids: CASRQGQGRNQPQHF. CDR3 nucleotide sequence: TGTGCCAGCAGACAAGGACAGGGACGAAATCAGCCCCAGCATTTT. The entire variable domain, with the rest obtained from reference TRBV5-8 and TRBJ1-5, is as follows: EAGVTQSPTHLIKTRGQQATLRCSPISGHTSVYWYQQALGLGLQFLLWYDEGEERNRGNFPPRFSGRQFPNYSSELNVNALELEDSALYLCASRQGQGRNQPQHFGDGTRLSIL.

The J gene is TRBJ2-3, the V gene TRBV5-1; unclear D gene. V was clipped by 1 base and J by 4 bases, with 10 bases between them. Germline V gene sequence: CDR1 SGHRS, CDR2 YFSETQ. The CDR3 spans 14 residues. The CDR3 DNA is TGCGCCAGCAGCTTGCGGGTTCTACCAGATACGCAGTATTTT. Its translation is CASSLRVLPDTQYF.

The rearrangement links TRBV3-1 to TRBJ2-1, with TRBD2 matching 10 bases. With 3 bases clipped from V and 7 bases from J, the junction kept 3 bases outside the gene matches. This CDR3 has 14 residues. Germline values: CDR1 LGHDT, CDR2 YNNKEL (reference sequence). In DNA, the CDR3 is TGTGCCAGCAGCCACCTAGCGGGAGATAATGAGCAGTTCTTC. It yields the protein CASSHLAGDNEQFF.

The chain is built from TRBV6-5 and TRBJ2-7; D is possibly TRBD1 (5 bases). CDR1 and CDR2 from the germline V gene are MNHEY and SVGAGI. The V end was cut by 2 bases, the J end by 0 bases, with 14 bases between. This CDR3 region has 16 residues. The CDR3 coding sequence is TGTGCCAGCAGTTACGACAGCAACAGCTTCTCCTACGAGCAGTACTTC. Its protein is CASSYDSNSFSYEQYF.

The V and J genes are TRBV7-9 and TRBJ2-1; D gene uncertain. Germline V lookup: CDR1 SEHNR, CDR2 FQNEAQ (reference sequence). The CDR3 is made up of 12 amino acids. V was clipped by 1 base and J by 9 bases, with 7 bases between them. CDR3 protein: CASSLVGGEQFF. DNA of the CDR3: TGTGCCAGCAGCTTAGTGGGCGGTGAGCAGTTCTTC. The variable domain in full, completed from reference TRBV7-9 and TRBJ2-1, reads DTGVSQNPRHKITKRGQNVTFRCDPISEHNRLYWYRQTLGQGPEFLTYFQNEAQLEKSRLLSDRFSAERPKGSFSTLEIQRTEQGDSAMYLCASSLVGGEQFFGPGTRLTVL.

There are a few counts of this clonotype. This chain connects TRBV5-1 to TRBJ1-1; 8 nucleotides align to TRBD1. This CDR3 is built from 16 residues. Trimming removed 0 bases from V and 2 bases from J; junction bases left unmatched: 6. Germline loops: CDR1 SGHRS, CDR2 YFSETQ. CDR3 residues: CASSLARDRLNTEAFF. CDR3 bases: TGCGCCAGCAGCTTGGCACGGGACAGGCTAAACACTGAAGCTTTCTTT.

This clonotype was counted between two and nine times. The rearrangement uses TRBV4-1 and TRBJ2-7; D is perhaps TRBD1 (6 bases). The CDR3 runs 15 residues. Looked up from germline, CDR1 is MGHRA and CDR2 is YSYEKL. V was trimmed by 1 base and J by 6 bases, leaving 16 bases between them. The CDR3 bases are TGCGCCAGCAGCCAAGCCCCGGGACAACTCGGCGAGCAGTACTTC. Translated: CASSQAPGQLGEQYF.

The chain is built from TRBV5-6 and TRBJ2-7; TRBD2 might be the D (5 bases). V lost 4 bases and J 1 base, leaving 12 bases between the germline ends. Germline lookup yields CDR1 SGHDT and CDR2 YYEEEE. The CDR3 sequence is 14 residues long. CDR3 loop: CASSPGVRSYEQYF. The DNA of the CDR3 is TGTGCCAGCAGCCCCGGGGTAAGGTCCTACGAGCAGTACTTC.

V is TRBV4-1 and J is TRBJ1-2, with 9 positions matching TRBD1. V trimming: 4 bases; J trimming: 3 bases; junction bases outside the gene matches: 9. Germline CDR1 reads MGHRA; CDR2 reads YSYEKL. The CDR3 loop spans 16 amino acids. Written as DNA, the CDR3 is TGCGCCAGCAGCCCCATTGGACAGGGGACTCACTATGGCTACACCTTC. Encoded protein: CASSPIGQGTHYGYTF.

This sequence joins TRBV7-8 and TRBJ2-4; 7 nucleotides match TRBD1. V lost 0 bases and J lost 1; bases outside the gene matches: 3. Per the germline V gene, CDR1 is SGHVS and CDR2 is FQNEAQ. The CDR3 totals 16 residues. In DNA, the CDR3 is TGTGCCAGCAGCTTAGCAGGGGGCGCGGCCAAAAACATTCAGTACTTC. Protein: CASSLAGGAAKNIQYF.

The J gene is TRBJ2-7, the V gene TRBV7-8; D not certain. CDR3 length: 11 residues. Germline values: CDR1 SGHVS, CDR2 FQNEAQ. V dropped 2 bases and J dropped 5 bases, with 4 bases sitting between them. The DNA for the CDR3 is TGTGCCAGCAGCTTAAAAAACGAGCAGTACTTC. This codes for CASSLKNEQYF.

This rearrangement joins TRBV12-3 or TRBV12-4 to TRBJ2-1, with D hard to call. Between the trimmed V and J ends, which lost 1 base and 11 bases, there was a span of 9 bases. The CDR3 length is 12 residues. The CDR3 DNA sequence: TGTGCCAGCAGTTTAGGAAGGCAGAAGCAGTTCTTC. This codes for CASSLGRQKQFF.

The gene calls are TRBV20-1 and TRBJ2-5, with 11 bases fitting TRBD2. The CDR3 is 16 residues long. Germline CDR1 reads DFQATT; CDR2 reads SNEGSKA (reference sequence). After removal of 5 bases from V and 1 base from J, the junction contained 9 bases not matched to a gene. CDR3 coding DNA: TGCAGTGCTTCTGATGGACTAGCGGGTATCCAAGAGACCCAGTACTTC. Translated: CSASDGLAGIQETQYF.

This clonotype was seen a single time. This chain joins TRBV10-3 and TRBJ2-7, with a weak D call TRBD1 (5 bases). CDR3 length equals 13 residues. The V gene lost 2 bases and the J gene lost 3 bases, with 8 bases spanning the gap. Per germline, CDR1 ENHRY and CDR2 SYGVKD. The CDR3 loop is CAISENTGYEQYF. CDR3 bases: TGTGCCATCAGTGAGAATACAGGCTACGAGCAGTACTTC.

This clonotype was counted between two and nine times. V usage is TRBV18 and J usage is TRBJ2-7; no reliable D call. The V end was cut by 3 bases, the J end by 2 bases, with 11 bases between. The CDR3 extends over 14 amino acids. The germline CDR1 and CDR2 sequences are KGHSH and LQKENI. CDR3 residues: CASSPSGGPYEQYF. The CDR3, as DNA: TGTGCCAGCTCACCTAGTGGCGGCCCCTACGAGCAGTACTTC.

This clonotype turned up a few times. This chain connects TRBV2 to TRBJ2-7; 7 bases are shared with TRBD2. Losses at the gene ends were 3 bases for V and 1 base for J; bases not matched to a gene: 3. Germline values: CDR1 SNHLY, CDR2 FYNNEI. This CDR3 contains 14 residues. The CDR3 DNA is TGTGCCAGCAGTGACGGGCGGGAGTCCTACGAGCAGTACTTC. The encoded protein is CASSDGRESYEQYF.

V and J are TRBV7-2 and TRBJ2-2; possibly TRBD1 or TRBD2 for D (5 bases each). The CDR3 is 15 residues long. Trimming left V 2 bases short and J 4 bases short, with 11 bases between. CDR1 and CDR2 (germline): SGHTA, FQGNSA. The CDR3 protein is CASSLWGTATGELFF. CDR3 DNA sequence: TGTGCCAGCAGCTTATGGGGGACGGCCACCGGGGAGCTGTTTTTT.

V and J are TRBV5-1 and TRBJ2-5; tentative D call: TRBD2 (6 bases). CDR3 size: 17 residues. V gave up 0 bases and J gave up 4 bases, with 19 bases separating them. Germline V lookup: CDR1 SGHRS, CDR2 YFSETQ. CDR3 loop: CASSLVSSGLQVETQYF. CDR3 DNA sequence: TGCGCCAGCAGCTTGGTCTCATCGGGACTGCAGGTAGAGACCCAGTACTTC.